The source of this T cell receptor beta chain is a study of cytomegalovirus exposure and HLA in healthy donors. Study information: Within the Caucasian-associated ancestry cluster were around four fifths of the approximately 400 genotyped donors. The study, taken as a whole, reports: Productive status was seen about 90% or about 30% of the time for most TCR beta V segments in an earlier analysis. A link between a missense DCLRE1C variant and TCR beta V- and J-gene trimming emerged from a later analysis. Roughly uniform depth of sequencing across donors was assumed in presence/absence analyses.

Details on this clone: The target antigen is unknown.

PCR involved 60 Vbeta and 13 Jbeta primers. Produced via immunoSEQ multiplex PCR; TCRdb's table is partial and in-frame only. This table holds about 90,000 clones, less than 80% found once. The CDR3 runs 14 residues. V was cut by 3 bases and J by 6 bases, with 12 bases left in between. Germline assignment: CDR1 MDHEN and CDR2 SYDVKM. This receptor was obtained from a man aged 25-45 years in good health and CMV-seronegative. This chain joins TRBV28 and TRBJ1-5; a possible D gene is TRBD1 (5 bases). Material: PBMCs. The CDR3: CASSLDQGGQPQHF. As DNA, the CDR3 is TGTGCCAGCAGTTTGGACCAGGGAGGTCAGCCCCAGCATTTT.